The rows below give T cell receptor beta chains drawn from one sample of a study of cytomegalovirus exposure and HLA in healthy donors. Sequencing was performed with immunoSEQ multiplex PCR; in TCRdb, only in-frame clones are kept and a portion is missing. The table shows fewer than 85,000 clones, with just over 70% occurring only once. Specimen: PBMCs. These receptors were collected from a man aged 60-69 years in good health and CMV-seropositive. Both conserved end residues are part of each CDR3. Each record gives: CDR3 length, clone size, D gene, J gene, V gene, CDR3 DNA, CDR3 protein. A D gene is named only where the DNA matches it firmly. Not all rows give a size; the values are once, few, many and, for expanded clones, a class.

len: 17; abundance: NA; d_gene: NA; j_gene: TRBJ2-7; v_gene: TRBV4-1; CDR3nt: TGCGCCAGCAGCCTGGCAGAGGGTGGCGGCAGCTCCTACGAGCAGTACTTC; CDR3aa: CASSLAEGGGSSYEQYF
len: 17; abundance: NA; d_gene: NA; j_gene: TRBJ2-7; v_gene: TRBV5-1; CDR3nt: TGCGCCAGCAGCTTTGGTCATCGACAGCTAACGTCCTACGAGCAGTACTTC; CDR3aa: CASSFGHRQLTSYEQYF
len: 13; abundance: NA; d_gene: TRBD1; j_gene: TRBJ2-5; v_gene: TRBV7-2; CDR3nt: TGTGCCAGCAGCTCGGGACAGGGGGGGACCCAGTACTTC; CDR3aa: CASSSGQGGTQYF
len: 12; abundance: NA; d_gene: NA; j_gene: TRBJ1-2; v_gene: TRBV7-9; CDR3nt: TGTTCCAGCAGCTCAGAGGACTATGGCTACACCTTC; CDR3aa: CSSSSEDYGYTF
len: 15; abundance: NA; d_gene: TRBD2; j_gene: TRBJ2-2; v_gene: TRBV9; CDR3nt: TGTGCCAGCAGCCCTAGCGGGGGCTTCACCGGGGAGCTGTTTTTT; CDR3aa: CASSPSGGFTGELFF
len: 16; abundance: NA; d_gene: NA; j_gene: TRBJ2-7; v_gene: TRBV28; CDR3nt: TGTGCCAGCAGTTCCCCCGGGACAAGGATCGTTTACGAGCAGTACTTC; CDR3aa: CASSSPGTRIVYEQYF
len: 13; abundance: NA; d_gene: NA; j_gene: TRBJ2-7; v_gene: TRBV5-1; CDR3nt: TGCGCCAGCAGCTTGGAACAGTCCTACGAGCAGTACTTC; CDR3aa: CASSLEQSYEQYF
len: 16; abundance: NA; d_gene: NA; j_gene: TRBJ2-7; v_gene: TRBV5-1; CDR3nt: TGCGCCAGCAGCTTGGGTCCAGAGACATCCCTCCACGAGCAGTACTTC; CDR3aa: CASSLGPETSLHEQYF
len: 15; abundance: NA; d_gene: TRBD1; j_gene: TRBJ2-7; v_gene: TRBV5-1; CDR3nt: TGCGCCAGCAGCTGGAGGACAGGCGGAGAAGGCGAGCAGTACTTC; CDR3aa: CASSWRTGGEGEQYF
len: 10; abundance: NA; d_gene: TRBD2; j_gene: TRBJ2-5; v_gene: TRBV29-1; CDR3nt: TGCAGCTATTGGGGGGGGACCCAGTACTTC; CDR3aa: CSYWGGTQYF
len: 11; abundance: NA; d_gene: NA; j_gene: TRBJ2-5; v_gene: TRBV27; CDR3nt: TGTGCCAGCAGTTCTCAAGAGACCCAGTACTTC; CDR3aa: CASSSQETQYF
len: 16; abundance: NA; d_gene: NA; j_gene: TRBJ2-1; v_gene: TRBV10-3; CDR3nt: TGTGCCATCAGTGAGCCGGCCCTTCCACGGGGCAATGAGCAGTTCTTC; CDR3aa: CAISEPALPRGNEQFF
len: 14; abundance: NA; d_gene: NA; j_gene: TRBJ1-4; v_gene: TRBV27; CDR3nt: TGTGCCAGCGCGGGGACTGCAACTAATGAAAAACTGTTTTTT; CDR3aa: CASAGTATNEKLFF
len: 16; abundance: NA; d_gene: TRBD2; j_gene: TRBJ2-6; v_gene: TRBV2; CDR3nt: TGTGCCAGCCGGGGGGGAGGCACATCTGGGGCCAACGTCCTGACTTTC; CDR3aa: CASRGGGTSGANVLTF
len: 14; abundance: few; d_gene: NA; j_gene: TRBJ2-7; v_gene: TRBV6-1; CDR3nt: TGTGCCAGCAGTGAATCGGTCTCCAGGGGCGAGCAGTACTTC; CDR3aa: CASSESVSRGEQYF
len: 14; abundance: NA; d_gene: NA; j_gene: TRBJ1-6; v_gene: TRBV10-2; CDR3nt: TGCGCCAGCAGTGAGCAGTTCCCCAATTCACCCCTCCACTTT; CDR3aa: CASSEQFPNSPLHF
len: 15; abundance: NA; d_gene: NA; j_gene: TRBJ1-2; v_gene: TRBV29-1; CDR3nt: TGCAGCGTTGGGAAACTAAGGGGCACTAACTATGGCTACACCTTC; CDR3aa: CSVGKLRGTNYGYTF